This T cell receptor (beta chain) is drawn from a study of blood T cell repertoires in COVID-19. Everyone who took part was roughly 18 to 89 years old, and they came from about two dozen US areas. What the recovered Cohort 3 donors had was two negative PCRs, clearance, or symptom resolution. CDR1 is MNHEY and CDR2 is SMNVEV in the germline V gene (reference sequence). V shed 2 bases and J shed 4 bases, with 12 bases lying between them. This CDR3 region has 14 residues. This clone was recorded only once. The repertoire was sequenced with immunoSEQ multiplex PCR; TCRdb's copy has only in-frame clones and lacks some. The sample holds 300,000 to 450,000 clones; roughly 87% are singletons and the top ten take over 0.8%.

The source of this sequence is a woman in her 30s who had recovered from COVID-19. The sequencing input was PBMCs or T cells enriched from blood (not recorded which). The J gene is TRBJ2-7, the V gene TRBV27, with unresolved D. CDR3 region: CASSLTGSDYEQYF. CDR3 nucleotides: TGTGCCAGCAGTTTAACCGGGTCGGATTACGAGCAGTACTTC.